Included here is one T cell receptor beta chain sequence, with context. The data were taken from a study of T cell changes during pregnancy in multiple sclerosis. The CDR3 runs 16 residues. V shed 2 bases and J 5 bases; nucleotides not matched to a gene: 7. The germline CDR1 and CDR2 sequences are MNHNS and SASEGT. Profiling relied on immunoSEQ multiplex PCR, and the TCRdb table lists in-frame clones only, not all of them. The data contain 110,000 or so clones, approximately 95% of them singletons. This material consisted of peripheral blood, taken before pregnancy. The chain combines TRBV6-1 with TRBJ2-2, with 8 bases that match TRBD1. This clonotype was sampled from a female donor with multiple sclerosis, enrolled in a pregnancy study. The CDR3, as DNA: TGTGCCAGCAGTGAACCGACAGGGGTTGGGACCGGGGAGCTGTTTTTT. Translating gives CASSEPTGVGTGELFF.